These 24 T cell receptor beta chains share one sample of origin, sequenced in a study of response to subunit inactivated influenza vaccine. TCRdb recomputed calls from the RT-PCR reads with MiXCR, one row per CDR3 protein. The data hold roughly 760,000 distinct CDR3 sequences, with about 20% observed a single time. The material was PBMCs from blood, obtained about 5 days after vaccination. The source is a man aged 50 to 59 who received an inactivated influenza vaccine.

This clonotype was detected a few times. The CDR3 DNA reads TGTGCCACCAGTGATTTGGGCCCAGATACGCAGTATTTT. Protein: CATSDLGPDTQYF. The rearrangement joins TRBV24-1 to TRBJ2-3; the D is unclear. Germline CDR1 reads KGHDR; CDR2 reads SFDVKD. Deletions cut 0 bases from V and 4 bases from J, with 4 bases between. This CDR3 comprises 13 residues.

The chain combines TRBV12-3 or TRBV12-4 with TRBJ2-7; TRBD2 might be the D (6 bases). The CDR3 spans 12 residues. Trimming took 5 bases from V and 3 from J, leaving 8 bases between them. Written as DNA, the CDR3 is TGTGCCAGCAGTGTCGGGGGCTACGAGCAGTACTTC. It is translated as CASSVGGYEQYF.

The chain recombines TRBV25-1 with TRBJ2-5; the match to TRBD1 covers 7 bases. V shed 4 bases and J 2 bases; nucleotides not matched to a gene: 7. Germline CDR1 is MGHDK and CDR2 is SYGVNS. CDR3 length equals 15 residues. In nucleotides, the CDR3 is TGTGCCAGCAGTGGCTCAGACAGGGTACAAGAGACCCAGTACTTC. Translated: CASSGSDRVQETQYF.

This clonotype was recorded many times. This chain joins TRBV5-5 and TRBJ2-5; 8 nucleotides line up with TRBD1. Germline V CDR1 and CDR2: SGHKS, YYEKEE (reference sequence). The length of the CDR3 is 15 residues. Losses at the gene ends were 2 bases for V and 8 bases for J; bases not matched to a gene: 11. The CDR3 loop is CASSLLSTGGNTQYF. The CDR3 DNA is TGTGCCAGCAGCTTACTCTCCACAGGGGGGAACACCCAGTACTTC.

This chain links TRBV7-9 with TRBJ2-7; 7 bases match TRBD2. Germline V gives CDR1 SEHNR, CDR2 FQNEAQ (reference sequence). The ends lost 4 bases at V and 3 bases at J; junction bases unmatched: 15. This CDR3 region has 17 residues. CDR3 sequence (DNA): TGTGCCAGCAGCTACCCTAGCCTAGCGGACACTGGCTACGAGCAGTACTTC. Its translation: CASSYPSLADTGYEQYF. Variable domain in full (rest from reference TRBV7-9 and TRBJ2-7): DTGVSQNPRHKITKRGQNVTFRCDPISEHNRLYWYRQTLGQGPEFLTYFQNEAQLEKSRLLSDRFSAERPKGSFSTLEIQRTEQGDSAMYLCASSYPSLADTGYEQYFGPGTRLTVT.

The genes are TRBV5-4 and TRBJ2-7; D remains ambiguous. Trimming removed 4 bases from V and 2 bases from J, with 13 bases in between. The CDR3 has 14 residues. Germline CDR1 SGHNT, CDR2 YYREEE (reference sequence). In DNA, the CDR3 is TGTGCCAGCAGCCTAACGACTGGAACCTACGAGCAGTACTTC. It specifies CASSLTTGTYEQYF.

This clonotype occurred a few times. The V call is TRBV12-3 or TRBV12-4, the J call TRBJ1-2, with D maybe TRBD1 (5 bases). V dropped 0 bases and J dropped 5 bases, with 13 bases sitting between them. The CDR3 is 15 amino acids. This CDR3 reads CASSLAPGPTYGYTF. The CDR3 DNA sequence: TGTGCCAGCAGTTTAGCCCCGGGGCCCACATATGGCTACACCTTC.

CDR3 bases: TGTGCCAGCAGGTTGGGGACGCTCACAGATACGCAGTATTTT. Translation gives CASRLGTLTDTQYF. The chain carries TRBV25-1 and TRBJ2-3; D tentatively fits TRBD1 or TRBD2 (5 bases each). V was clipped by 6 bases and J by 2 bases, with 12 bases between them. Germline CDR1 and CDR2: MGHDK and SYGVNS. CDR3 length: 14 residues. Based on the CDR3 plus reference TRBV25-1 and TRBJ2-3, the full variable domain is EADIYQTPRYLVIGTGKKITLECSQTMGHDKMYWYQQDPGMELHLIHYSYGVNSTEKGDLSSESTVSRIRTEHFPLTLESARPSHTSQYLCASRLGTLTDTQYFGPGTRLTVL.

The chain links TRBV20-1 to TRBJ1-4, with 7 bases that match TRBD1. V lost 3 bases, J lost 8 bases, and 3 bases stayed unmatched. This CDR3 is 12 amino acids long. Germline V gene sequence: CDR1 DFQATT, CDR2 SNEGSKA (reference sequence). The CDR3 DNA is TGCAGTGCTAGGGCGGACAGGGAAAAACTGTTTTTT. Translating gives CSARADREKLFF.

The genes are TRBV5-1 and TRBJ2-7, with 7 nucleotides matching TRBD2. J gave up 0 bases and V 0 bases, and 3 bases lay outside the gene matches. Germline CDR1 SGHRS, CDR2 YFSETQ. The CDR3 has 15 amino acids. CDR3 sequence reads: CASSLESGASYEQYF. CDR3 nucleotide sequence: TGCGCCAGCAGCTTGGAGAGCGGGGCCTCCTACGAGCAGTACTTC.

In DNA form, the CDR3 reads TGTGCCTGGAGGGACTATAGCAATCAGCCCCAGCATTTT. It is translated as CAWRDYSNQPQHF. The J gene is TRBJ1-5, the V gene TRBV30; no reliable D call. Germline CDR1 reads GTSNPN; CDR2 reads SVGIG (reference sequence). The CDR3 runs to 13 residues. The V gene lost 3 bases and the J gene lost 0 bases, with 6 bases spanning the gap.

This chain connects TRBV5-4 to TRBJ2-3; 11 bases match TRBD2. J was trimmed by 3 bases and V by 4 bases; bases with no gene match: 4. CDR3 size: 15 residues. Germline V gene lookup returns CDR1 SGHNT and CDR2 YYREEE (reference sequence). CDR3 region: CASSISGGGTDTQYF. The CDR3 coding sequence is TGTGCCAGCAGCATTAGCGGGGGGGGGACAGATACGCAGTATTTT.

The gene calls are TRBV7-6 and TRBJ1-5, with 7 bases fitting TRBD1. V was clipped by 5 bases and J by 2 bases; unmatched bases: 6. The CDR3 loop spans 15 amino acids. Germline V CDR1 and CDR2: SGHVS, FNYEAQ. The CDR3 sequence is CASSETGLGNQPQHF. CDR3 nucleotide sequence: TGTGCCAGCAGCGAGACAGGGTTAGGCAATCAGCCCCAGCATTTT.

A few counts support this clonotype. The chain couples TRBV27 to TRBJ2-7; the D gene is possibly TRBD1 (6 bases). This CDR3 region has 14 residues. V gave up 5 bases and J gave up 5 bases, with 16 bases separating them. Germline V gives CDR1 MNHEY, CDR2 SMNVEV (reference sequence). This CDR3 reads CASSPLSRGNEQYF. The DNA for the CDR3 is TGTGCCAGCAGTCCCCTCAGCAGGGGCAACGAGCAGTACTTC.

The V call is TRBV27, the J call TRBJ2-3; 8 bases agree with TRBD1. Looked up from germline, CDR1 is MNHEY and CDR2 is SMNVEV (reference sequence). This CDR3 is built from 15 residues. Unmatched junction bases numbered 7, after V lost 6 bases and J lost 2 bases. In DNA, the CDR3 is TGTGCCAGCAGCGCGGACAGGGTGGCCACAGATACGCAGTATTTT. This gives the protein CASSADRVATDTQYF.

V usage is TRBV12-3 or TRBV12-4 and J usage is TRBJ2-3, with 11 nucleotides matching TRBD2. The CDR3 has 14 amino acids. Germline trimming cut 3 bases from V and 7 bases from J; bases unmatched to any gene: 3. CDR3 coding DNA: TGTGCCAGCAGTTTTTCTAGCGGGAGGAATACGCAGTATTTT. It encodes CASSFSSGRNTQYF.

This clonotype has only a few counts. This chain links TRBV25-1 with TRBJ1-4; 8 bases fit TRBD1. Trimming took 8 bases from V and 7 from J; bases not matched to a gene: 6. The CDR3 loop spans 13 amino acids. CDR1 is MGHDK and CDR2 is SYGVNS in the germline V gene. In DNA form, the CDR3 reads TGTGCCAGCGCAGGGGGCGGGGGTGAAAAACTGTTTTTT. Encoded protein: CASAGGGGEKLFF.

This clonotype has just a few counts. CDR3 nucleotide sequence: TGCGCCAGCAGCTCAGGACTAGGGCGCTCCTATAATTCACCCCTCCACTTT. Translated: CASSSGLGRSYNSPLHF. This chain connects TRBV5-1 to TRBJ1-6, with no clear D. The length of the CDR3 is 17 residues. V shed 3 bases and J shed 0 bases, with 13 bases lying between them. Per germline, CDR1 SGHRS and CDR2 YFSETQ.

This clonotype has a handful of counts. A read error may account for a junction end that differs from germline. This chain links TRBV29-1 with TRBJ1-1, with 8 bases aligning to TRBD1. The CDR3 has 13 amino acids. CDR1 and CDR2 (germline): SQVTM, ANQGSEA. The CDR3 reads CSASGGPNIEAFF. The CDR3 nucleotides are TGCAGCGCCTCAGGGGGCCCTAACATTGAAGCTTTCTTT.

This clonotype has only a few counts. The genes are TRBV7-2 and TRBJ2-1; D call uncertain. V was pared by 6 bases and J by 8 bases, with 5 bases between. This CDR3 region has 10 residues. Germline V gene sequence: CDR1 SGHTA, CDR2 FQGNSA. This chain's CDR3 is CASRVDEQFF. CDR3 nucleotides: TGTGCCAGCAGGGTCGATGAGCAGTTCTTC.

This clonotype was seen a few times. The chain recombines TRBV28 with TRBJ2-1, with 7 bases identical to TRBD2. V lost 6 bases and J lost 9; bases outside the gene matches: 14. This CDR3 is 15 amino acids long. CDR1 and CDR2 (germline): MDHEN, SYDVKM. The CDR3 sequence: CASRLAATVIGEQFF. CDR3 coding DNA: TGTGCCAGCAGGCTAGCGGCCACGGTCATAGGTGAGCAGTTCTTC.

This sequence joins TRBV15 and TRBJ2-3; 14 bases are a match to TRBD2. V was clipped by 3 bases and J by 5 bases; unmatched bases: 4. Germline V gives CDR1 LNHNV, CDR2 YYDKDF (reference sequence). This CDR3 contains 16 residues. DNA of the CDR3: TGTGCCACCAGCAGGGGACTAGCGGGAGACAGAGATACGCAGTATTTT. Amino acid sequence: CATSRGLAGDRDTQYF.

The J gene is TRBJ2-2, the V gene TRBV7-9, with D hard to call. The V end lost 5 bases, the J end lost 7 bases, and 8 bases lay between the germline ends. CDR3 size: 12 residues. Germline values: CDR1 SEHNR, CDR2 FQNEAQ (reference sequence). CDR3 residues: CASSPGDGELFF. In DNA, the CDR3 is TGTGCCAGCAGCCCAGGAGACGGGGAGCTGTTTTTT.

The chain joins TRBV2 to TRBJ1-1; weak D call: TRBD1 (5 bases). Germline CDR1 and CDR2: SNHLY and FYNNEI. The CDR3 has 14 amino acids. V gave up 6 bases and J gave up 1 base, with 12 bases separating them. The CDR3 reads CASRRGDTNTEAFF. The CDR3 DNA reads TGTGCCAGCAGGCGGGGGGATACGAACACTGAAGCTTTCTTT.